These 6 T cell receptor beta chains were all obtained from the same sample, sequenced in a study of T cells in tuberculosis. The table came from immunoSEQ multiplex PCR; TCRdb's copy has only in-frame clones and leaves some out. The table includes 85,000 to 90,000 clones, roughly 91% detected once. Sorting used thawed, overnight-rested PBMC stained with anti-CD3, a viability dye and GMM-loaded CD1B tetramer. The lipid loaded on the CD1B tetramers was C32 glucose monomycolate from Rhodococcus equi. The sample taken for sequencing was CD1b-GMM tetramer-negative cells sorted from PBMCs. The receptors were gathered from an adult woman with latent tuberculosis.

About this clone itself: The same CDR3 is also encoded by other DNA sequences in this sample. The chain is built from TRBV5-1 and TRBJ2-5; D unclear. Germline CDR1 is SGHRS and CDR2 is YFSETQ. V was shortened by 0 bases and J by 5 bases, with 8 bases between the two germline ends. CDR3 length equals 13 residues. The DNA of the CDR3 is TGCGCCAGCAGCTTGGGTGGTAGCGAGACCCAGTACTTC. Translating it yields CASSLGGSETQYF.

The chain has TRBV29-1 and TRBJ1-3; D gene unclear. The CDR3 is made up of 11 amino acids. Germline CDR1 reads SQVTM; CDR2 reads ANQGSEA. V was cut by 6 bases and J by 2 bases, with 5 bases left in between. The CDR3 loop reads CSVTPGNTIYF. In nucleotides, the CDR3 is TGCAGCGTAACTCCTGGAAACACCATATATTTT.

This chain connects TRBV2 to TRBJ1-3; TRBD1 aligns across 7 bases. J was trimmed by 3 bases and V by 7 bases; bases with no gene match: 9. The CDR3 extends over 15 amino acids. CDR1 is SNHLY and CDR2 is FYNNEI in the germline V gene. CDR3 protein: CASTPEGAGGNTIYF. The CDR3 DNA sequence: TGTGCCAGCACCCCCGAGGGGGCGGGTGGAAACACCATATATTTT.

The rearrangement links TRBV5-6 to TRBJ1-1; 10 bases line up with TRBD1. V lost 1 base to trimming and J lost 2 bases; unmatched junction nucleotides: 8. CDR1 is SGHDT and CDR2 is YYEEEE in the germline V gene. The CDR3 has 17 amino acids. The CDR3 coding sequence is TGTGCCAGCAGCTTGAGTTTGGGGACAGGGGTTAACACTGAAGCTTTCTTT. Its protein is CASSLSLGTGVNTEAFF.

V is TRBV7-3 and J is TRBJ2-3; TRBD2 aligns across 10 bases. The CDR3 runs to 16 residues. The junction had 8 bases not matched to a gene; V was cut back by 4 bases and J by 4 bases. Germline V lookup: CDR1 SGHTA, CDR2 FQGTGA. CDR3 bases: TGTGCCAGCAGCTGGAACCCGGGACTAGCGTCAGATACGCAGTATTTT. Protein product: CASSWNPGLASDTQYF.

This clone has just one count. The chain combines TRBV19 with TRBJ2-2; D is possibly TRBD1 (6 bases). Looked up from germline, CDR1 is LNHDA and CDR2 is SQIVND (reference sequence). V dropped 7 bases and J dropped 0 bases, with 9 bases sitting between them. The CDR3 covers 14 residues. Written as DNA, the CDR3 is TGTGCCAGTACCTCAGGGGCGAACACCGGGGAGCTGTTTTTT. Amino acids: CASTSGANTGELFF.